This T cell receptor (beta chain) comes out of a study of T cells expressing NK-cell markers. Findings of the study overall: The study did not resolve the HCMV specificity of expanded NKG2C+ T cell clones. The same clonotypes also predominated in the CD3+CD56-NKG2C+ fraction of a few donors.

A word on this clonotype: No antigen is known for it.

TCRdb reanalyzed the 5' RACE reads and collapses them to one entry per CDR3 protein, without DNA. The listing contains approximately 150,000 distinct CDR3 sequences. This CDR3 comprises 13 residues. Looked up from germline, CDR1 is SEHNR and CDR2 is FQNEAQ (reference sequence). This clonotype was sampled from a woman aged 18 to 75 in good health. The sample was blood T cells: a sorted CD56 or NKG2C T cell subset, CD4+ or CD8+ T cells, or bulk PBMC T cells (not recorded which). The chain recombines TRBV7-9 with TRBJ1-2; without DNA, the TCRdb call of TRBD1 cannot be checked. The CDR3 reads CASSTRGERSYTF.